Listed below are T cell receptor beta chains from one sample, sequenced in a study of sequential checkpoint blockade in melanoma. TCRdb's table, derived via immunoSEQ multiplex PCR, lists solely in-frame clones and lacks some. This sample has about 32,000 clones, with approximately 77% found just once. Sequenced here: CD8+ T cells sorted from blood (inferred from file names), sampled from a patient given nivolumab and ipilimumab in sequence. These receptors all come from a human donor with melanoma. The conserved cysteine and the conserved F or W are not part of the CDR3 here.

j_call	v_call	cdr3_aa
TRBJ1-1	TRBV7-8	ASSLLAGITEAF
TRBJ1-3	TRBV4-2	ASSQESFRPRGGNTIY
TRBJ2-7	TRBV28	ASSLYAEGAIESYEQY
TRBJ1-2	TRBV27	ASKGGGGNYGYT
TRBJ2-2	TRBV7-9	ASSREGVGELF
TRBJ2-7	TRBV10-2	ASRSDYEQY
TRBJ1-3	TRBV19	ASSPEDRAGNTIY
TRBJ1-2	TRBV19	ASSPRQGISRYGYT
TRBJ1-2	TRBV30	AWSRESSGTYGYT
TRBJ1-2	TRBV28	ASSLMVAAAHYGYT
TRBJ2-1	TRBV28	ASNHAGTLSYNEQF
TRBJ2-7	TRBV7-9	ASSSSSGVAYEQY
TRBJ1-2	TRBV4-3	ASSPLDWTEGYGYT
TRBJ2-2	TRBV9	ASSDTGAGELF
TRBJ2-1	TRBV27	ASSETGVIYNEQF
TRBJ2-3	TRBV7-9	ASSSRPGTRLDTQY
TRBJ1-6	TRBV5-6	ASSSWPNSPLH
TRBJ2-7	TRBV27	ASSFYPTAFYEQY
TRBJ2-5	TRBV4-3	ASSPYEGPLAGIQETQY
TRBJ2-7	TRBV15	ATSRGGKGDSYEQY
TRBJ2-5	TRBV28	ASRGWTGDLWEQY
TRBJ2-7	TRBV19	ASTAGQGGYEQY
TRBJ1-1	TRBV7-2	ASSSDPGSMNTEAF
TRBJ2-1	TRBV19	ATLGDTQEQF
TRBJ1-2	TRBV30	AWSVGELLSNGYT
TRBJ2-7	TRBV7-9	ASSLSPGSSYEQY
TRBJ1-4	TRBV7-2	ASSVHGVGWKKLF
TRBJ2-2	TRBV30	AWSIAGELF
.	TRBV28	ASSGSQTLYEQY
TRBJ1-1	TRBV6-4	ASRETGLNTEAF
TRBJ1-6	TRBV10-3	AIEEPLNSPLH
TRBJ2-7	TRBV5-6	ASSLGQFYEQY
TRBJ2-1	TRBV5-4	ASSPGQGGYNEQF
TRBJ1-2	TRBV27	ASSARDRGREGYT
TRBJ1-1	TRBV2	ASSAPREMARDTEAF
TRBJ2-5	TRBV9	ASSPWGGTEEQY
TRBJ2-7	TRBV27	ASSFTGESYEQY
TRBJ2-7	TRBV29-1	SVSPGIITYEQY
TRBJ1-1	TRBV5-6	ASSLPYNRRNTEAF
TRBJ1-1	TRBV19	ASRQLGEPNTEAF